This is a list of T cell receptor beta chains from one sample in a study of vaccination effects on CD4 cells after COVID-19. Data came from immunoSEQ multiplex PCR; TCRdb stores just in-frame clones and leaves some out. The repertoire holds about 73,000 clones, with about 79% as singletons. These receptors have no known antigen. Specimen: CD4+ T cells from PBMCs cultured with SARS-CoV-2 spike peptides, collected before COVID-19 vaccination. Receptor source: a human donor who received a COVID-19 vaccine. CDR3s include the opening cysteine and the closing phenylalanine or tryptophan. Each record gives: V gene, D gene, clone size, J gene, CDR3 protein, CDR3 DNA. A D gene is named only where the DNA matches it firmly. Clone size appears in some rows only: once, few, many, or a class for an expanded clone.

v_gene: TRBV29-1; d_gene: .; abundance: .; j_gene: TRBJ1-5; CDR3aa: CSVEVSGQPQHF; CDR3nt: TGCAGCGTTGAAGTGAGTGGTCAGCCCCAGCATTTT
v_gene: TRBV5-1; d_gene: .; abundance: .; j_gene: TRBJ2-3; CDR3aa: CASSLVAGASTDTQYF; CDR3nt: TGCGCCAGCAGCTTGGTGGCAGGCGCTAGCACAGATACGCAGTATTTT
v_gene: TRBV6-8; d_gene: TRBD1; abundance: .; j_gene: TRBJ1-5; CDR3aa: CRTGDLEQPQHF; CDR3nt: TGTCGGACAGGGGATTTAGAACAGCCCCAGCATTTT
v_gene: TRBV7-3; d_gene: TRBD2; abundance: .; j_gene: TRBJ2-1; CDR3aa: CASSLGLAGYNEQFF; CDR3nt: TGTGCCAGCAGCTTGGGACTAGCGGGGTACAATGAGCAGTTCTTC
v_gene: TRBV4-1; d_gene: TRBD1; abundance: .; j_gene: TRBJ2-1; CDR3aa: CASSRPGRDRNYNEQFF; CDR3nt: TGCGCCAGCAGCCGCCCGGGCCGGGACAGGAATTACAATGAGCAGTTCTTC
v_gene: TRBV5-1; d_gene: TRBD1; abundance: .; j_gene: TRBJ2-5; CDR3aa: CASSLRTGMEETQYF; CDR3nt: TGCGCCAGCAGCCTACGGACAGGTATGGAAGAGACCCAGTACTTC
v_gene: TRBV6-5; d_gene: TRBD1; abundance: .; j_gene: TRBJ1-6; CDR3aa: CASKTGNSPLHF; CDR3nt: TGTGCCAGCAAGACAGGGAATTCACCCCTCCACTTT
v_gene: TRBV15; d_gene: TRBD1; abundance: .; j_gene: TRBJ1-1; CDR3aa: CATSREDRGVMNTEAFF; CDR3nt: TGTGCCACCAGCAGAGAGGACAGGGGGGTAATGAACACTGAAGCTTTCTTT
v_gene: TRBV28; d_gene: .; abundance: few; j_gene: TRBJ1-2; CDR3aa: CASGTNYGYTF; CDR3nt: TGTGCCAGCGGGACCAACTATGGCTACACCTTC
v_gene: TRBV18; d_gene: .; abundance: .; j_gene: TRBJ2-5; CDR3aa: CASSPPNREGQTQYF; CDR3nt: TGTGCCAGCTCACCACCGAACAGGGAGGGGCAGACCCAGTACTTC
v_gene: TRBV7-3; d_gene: TRBD2; abundance: .; j_gene: TRBJ2-5; CDR3aa: CASSPGLDAYQETQYF; CDR3nt: TGTGCCAGCAGCCCTGGACTAGACGCGTACCAAGAGACCCAGTACTTC
v_gene: TRBV29-1; d_gene: .; abundance: .; j_gene: TRBJ2-2; CDR3aa: CSGRVFRELFF; CDR3nt: TGCAGCGGCCGTGTATTTAGGGAGCTGTTTTTT
v_gene: TRBV3-1/TRBV3-2; d_gene: .; abundance: few; j_gene: TRBJ2-2; CDR3aa: CASSSLWGGRYTGELFF; CDR3nt: TGTGCCAGCAGCTCCCTCTGGGGGGGCCGTTACACCGGGGAGCTGTTTTTT
v_gene: TRBV10-3; d_gene: .; abundance: .; j_gene: TRBJ1-2; CDR3aa: CAISANTGSGYTF; CDR3nt: TGTGCCATCAGTGCGAACACAGGGTCGGGCTACACCTTC
v_gene: TRBV10-1; d_gene: .; abundance: .; j_gene: TRBJ2-2; CDR3aa: CASAEDPGTGELFF; CDR3nt: TGCGCCAGCGCCGAGGACCCCGGCACCGGGGAGCTGTTTTTT
v_gene: TRBV7-9; d_gene: TRBD1; abundance: .; j_gene: TRBJ2-5; CDR3aa: CASSSAGTGGGETQYF; CDR3nt: TGTGCCAGCAGCTCAGCTGGGACAGGGGGCGGAGAGACCCAGTACTTC
v_gene: TRBV30; d_gene: .; abundance: .; j_gene: TRBJ1-3; CDR3aa: CAWSTEFNGNTIYF; CDR3nt: TGTGCCTGGAGTACCGAATTCAATGGAAACACCATATATTTT
v_gene: TRBV24-1; d_gene: TRBD1; abundance: .; j_gene: TRBJ2-2; CDR3aa: CATSDDRAPNTGELFF; CDR3nt: TGTGCCACCAGTGATGACAGGGCCCCGAACACCGGGGAGCTGTTTTTT
v_gene: TRBV6-5; d_gene: .; abundance: once; j_gene: TRBJ1-4; CDR3aa: CASQRTSATNEKLFF; CDR3nt: TGTGCCAGTCAAAGGACGTCTGCAACTAATGAAAAACTGTTTTTT
v_gene: TRBV5-1; d_gene: .; abundance: .; j_gene: TRBJ2-5; CDR3aa: CASSFRGGFETQYF; CDR3nt: TGCGCCAGCAGCTTTCGAGGGGGTTTTGAGACCCAGTACTTC
v_gene: TRBV9; d_gene: TRBD2; abundance: .; j_gene: TRBJ2-3; CDR3aa: CASGEESGSGGPIDTQYF; CDR3nt: TGTGCCAGCGGTGAAGAATCTGGTAGCGGGGGTCCGATAGATACGCAGTATTTT
v_gene: TRBV6-5; d_gene: TRBD1; abundance: .; j_gene: TRBJ2-5; CDR3aa: CASRRQGVQTQYF; CDR3nt: TGTGCCAGCAGGAGACAGGGGGTGCAGACCCAGTACTTC
v_gene: TRBV6-4; d_gene: .; abundance: few; j_gene: TRBJ1-6; CDR3aa: CASSDEDNSPLHF; CDR3nt: TGTGCCAGCAGTGATGAAGATAATTCACCCCTCCACTTT
v_gene: TRBV5-6; d_gene: TRBD1; abundance: .; j_gene: TRBJ2-2; CDR3aa: CASSGGQGGTGELFF; CDR3nt: TGTGCCAGCAGCGGGGGACAGGGGGGCACCGGGGAGCTGTTTTTT
v_gene: TRBV30; d_gene: .; abundance: once; j_gene: TRBJ2-5; CDR3aa: CAWSVGGTQETQYF; CDR3nt: TGTGCCTGGAGTGTTGGGGGTACCCAAGAGACCCAGTACTTC
v_gene: TRBV28; d_gene: .; abundance: .; j_gene: TRBJ2-5; CDR3aa: CASSWGETQYF; CDR3nt: TGTGCCAGCAGTTGGGGGGAGACCCAGTACTTC
v_gene: TRBV6-5; d_gene: TRBD1; abundance: .; j_gene: TRBJ1-1; CDR3aa: CASSRQGLGEAFF; CDR3nt: TGTGCCAGCAGCCGACAGGGACTGGGTGAAGCTTTCTTT
v_gene: TRBV2; d_gene: TRBD2; abundance: .; j_gene: TRBJ2-3; CDR3aa: CASGDRTSGHTDTQYF; CDR3nt: TGTGCCAGCGGGGACAGGACTAGCGGACACACAGATACGCAGTATTTT
v_gene: TRBV5-1; d_gene: .; abundance: .; j_gene: TRBJ1-3; CDR3aa: CASSLAAGSGNTIYF; CDR3nt: TGCGCCAGCAGCTTGGCGGCAGGATCTGGAAACACCATATATTTT
v_gene: TRBV7-2; d_gene: .; abundance: .; j_gene: TRBJ1-2; CDR3aa: CASSLSSVSNYGYTF; CDR3nt: TGTGCCAGCAGCTTGTCTAGTGTTTCTAACTATGGCTACACCTTC
v_gene: TRBV4-1; d_gene: .; abundance: .; j_gene: TRBJ2-2; CDR3aa: CASSRDTRGGSTGELFF; CDR3nt: TGCGCCAGCAGCCGAGACACCAGGGGCGGGAGCACCGGGGAGCTGTTTTTT
v_gene: TRBV2; d_gene: TRBD1; abundance: .; j_gene: TRBJ1-5; CDR3aa: CASREDRGSNQPQHF; CDR3nt: TGTGCCAGCAGAGAAGACAGGGGCAGCAATCAGCCCCAGCATTTT
v_gene: TRBV6-2/TRBV6-3; d_gene: .; abundance: .; j_gene: TRBJ1-1; CDR3aa: CASSFRLERNTEAFF; CDR3nt: TGTGCCAGCAGTTTTAGACTGGAGAGGAACACTGAAGCTTTCTTT
v_gene: TRBV28; d_gene: .; abundance: .; j_gene: TRBJ2-3; CDR3aa: CASSPVPPRGTDTQYF; CDR3nt: TGTGCCAGCAGCCCCGTACCCCCAAGGGGCACAGATACGCAGTATTTT
v_gene: TRBV27; d_gene: TRBD1; abundance: once; j_gene: TRBJ2-4; CDR3aa: CASSYKTGLNIQYF; CDR3nt: TGTGCCAGCAGTTATAAGACAGGGCTGAACATTCAGTACTTC
v_gene: TRBV24-1; d_gene: .; abundance: .; j_gene: TRBJ2-1; CDR3aa: CATENPLNYNEQFF; CDR3nt: TGTGCCACCGAGAACCCCCTCAATTACAATGAGCAGTTCTTC
v_gene: TRBV6-5; d_gene: .; abundance: .; j_gene: TRBJ1-1; CDR3aa: CASSYRGRMNTEAFF; CDR3nt: TGTGCCAGCAGTTACAGGGGACGGATGAACACTGAAGCTTTCTTT
v_gene: TRBV2; d_gene: .; abundance: .; j_gene: TRBJ1-5; CDR3aa: CASSLQPYSNQPQHF; CDR3nt: TGTGCCAGCAGCTTACAGCCTTATAGCAATCAGCCCCAGCATTTT
v_gene: TRBV11-2; d_gene: TRBD1; abundance: .; j_gene: TRBJ1-2; CDR3aa: CASSLTGQGIYGYTF; CDR3nt: TGTGCCAGCAGCTTAACGGGACAGGGGATCTATGGCTACACCTTC
v_gene: TRBV5-5; d_gene: TRBD1; abundance: .; j_gene: TRBJ2-5; CDR3aa: CASSLGQGANQETQYF; CDR3nt: TGTGCCAGCAGCTTGGGTCAGGGGGCAAACCAAGAGACCCAGTACTTC
v_gene: TRBV5-1; d_gene: .; abundance: few; j_gene: TRBJ1-1; CDR3aa: CASSTGRWGRNTEAFF; CDR3nt: TGCGCCAGCAGCACCGGACGGTGGGGGAGAAACACTGAAGCTTTCTTT
v_gene: TRBV19; d_gene: .; abundance: .; j_gene: TRBJ1-1; CDR3aa: CASSFWRGDGEAFF; CDR3nt: TGTGCCAGTAGTTTCTGGAGGGGGGACGGTGAAGCTTTCTTT
v_gene: TRBV7-2; d_gene: TRBD1; abundance: .; j_gene: TRBJ1-5; CDR3aa: CASSPDRGTQPQHF; CDR3nt: TGTGCCAGCAGCCCGGACAGGGGAACTCAGCCCCAGCATTTT
v_gene: TRBV6-5; d_gene: .; abundance: .; j_gene: TRBJ2-2; CDR3aa: CASRRTPNTGELFF; CDR3nt: TGTGCCAGCCGACGGACTCCGAACACCGGGGAGCTGTTTTTT
v_gene: TRBV2; d_gene: .; abundance: .; j_gene: TRBJ1-1; CDR3aa: CASSTLAVEAFF; CDR3nt: TGTGCCAGCAGTACACTGGCAGTCGAAGCTTTCTTT
v_gene: TRBV5-1; d_gene: TRBD1; abundance: .; j_gene: TRBJ1-2; CDR3aa: CASSLNTGGNYGYTF; CDR3nt: TGCGCCAGCAGCTTGAACACAGGGGGCAACTATGGCTACACCTTC
v_gene: TRBV4-1; d_gene: .; abundance: .; j_gene: TRBJ2-3; CDR3aa: CASSQVEGLSTDTQYF; CDR3nt: TGCGCCAGCAGCCAAGTGGAAGGGCTGAGCACAGATACGCAGTATTTT
v_gene: TRBV6-2/TRBV6-3; d_gene: .; abundance: .; j_gene: TRBJ1-5; CDR3aa: CASSYSLDLSGGSNQPQHF; CDR3nt: TGTGCCAGCAGTTACTCATTGGACCTCTCGGGCGGGAGCAATCAGCCCCAGCATTTT